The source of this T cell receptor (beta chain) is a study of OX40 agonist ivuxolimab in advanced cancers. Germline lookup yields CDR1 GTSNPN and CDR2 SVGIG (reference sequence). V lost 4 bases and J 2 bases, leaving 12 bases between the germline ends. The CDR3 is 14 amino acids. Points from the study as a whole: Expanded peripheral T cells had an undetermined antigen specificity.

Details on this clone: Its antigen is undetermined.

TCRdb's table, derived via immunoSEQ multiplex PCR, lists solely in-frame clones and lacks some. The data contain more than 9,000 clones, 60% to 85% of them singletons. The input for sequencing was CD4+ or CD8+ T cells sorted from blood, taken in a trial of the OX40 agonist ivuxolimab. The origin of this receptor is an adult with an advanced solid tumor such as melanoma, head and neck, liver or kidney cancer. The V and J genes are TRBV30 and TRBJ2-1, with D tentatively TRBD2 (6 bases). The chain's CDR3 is CAWTPGTAYNEQFF. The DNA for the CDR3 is TGTGCCTGGACCCCCGGGACTGCCTACAATGAGCAGTTCTTC.